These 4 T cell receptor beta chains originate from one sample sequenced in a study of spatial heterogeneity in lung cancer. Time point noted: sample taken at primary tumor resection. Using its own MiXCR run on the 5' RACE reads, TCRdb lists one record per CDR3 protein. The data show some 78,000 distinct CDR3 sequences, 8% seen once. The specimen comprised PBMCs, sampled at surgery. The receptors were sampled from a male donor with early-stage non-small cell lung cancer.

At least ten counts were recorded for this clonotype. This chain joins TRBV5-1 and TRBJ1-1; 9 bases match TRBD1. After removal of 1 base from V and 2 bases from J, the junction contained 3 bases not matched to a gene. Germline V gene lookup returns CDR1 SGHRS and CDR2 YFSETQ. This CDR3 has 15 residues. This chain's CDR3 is CASSLWGQGNTEAFF. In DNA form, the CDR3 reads TGCGCCAGCAGCTTGTGGGGACAGGGTAACACTGAAGCTTTCTTT.

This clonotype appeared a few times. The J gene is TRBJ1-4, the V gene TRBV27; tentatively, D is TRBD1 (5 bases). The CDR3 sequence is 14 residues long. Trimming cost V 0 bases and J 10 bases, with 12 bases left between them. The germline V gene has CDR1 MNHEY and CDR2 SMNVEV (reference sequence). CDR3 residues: CASSLSTAVGKLFF. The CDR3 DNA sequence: TGTGCCAGCAGTTTATCGACAGCTGTTGGAAAACTGTTTTTT.

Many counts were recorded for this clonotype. The CDR3 region has the DNA TGTGCCAGCAGCCCTCTCTTAGGCGGGAGTACGAATGAGCAGTTCTTC. This translates into CASSPLLGGSTNEQFF. This chain joins TRBV11-2 and TRBJ2-1; 7 bases map to TRBD2. Germline V gene sequence: CDR1 SGHAT, CDR2 FQNNGV. After removal of 5 bases from V and 7 bases from J, the junction contained 14 bases not matched to a gene. The CDR3 consists of 16 residues.

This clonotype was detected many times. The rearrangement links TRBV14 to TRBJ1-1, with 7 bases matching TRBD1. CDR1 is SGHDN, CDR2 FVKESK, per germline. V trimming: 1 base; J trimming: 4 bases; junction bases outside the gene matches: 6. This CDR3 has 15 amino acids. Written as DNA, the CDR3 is TGTGCCAGCAGCCAAGGTACCCACAGGGGCACTGAAGCTTTCTTT. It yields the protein CASSQGTHRGTEAFF. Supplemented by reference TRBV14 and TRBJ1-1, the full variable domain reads EAGVTQFPSHSVIEKGQTVTLRCDPISGHDNLYWYRRVMGKEIKFLLHFVKESKQDESGMPNNRFLAERTGGTYSTLKVQPAELEDSGVYFCASSQGTHRGTEAFFGQGTRLTVV.